This passage covers 27 T cell receptor beta chains from one sample sequenced in a study of T cell changes during pregnancy in multiple sclerosis. Assay used: immunoSEQ multiplex PCR; TCRdb lists only in-frame clones, some missing. The sample holds about 64,000 clones; 95% to 97% are singletons and the top ten take roughly 2.5%. The source was CD8+ T cells from peripheral blood mononuclear cells, collected after pregnancy. These receptors came from a female donor with multiple sclerosis, enrolled in a pregnancy study.

The V and J genes are TRBV5-1 and TRBJ2-7; D call uncertain. This CDR3 region has 14 residues. Germline CDR1 and CDR2: SGHRS and YFSETQ. The V end was cut by 0 bases, the J end by 3 bases, with 10 bases between. CDR3 in amino acids: CASSLAGYDYEQYF. The CDR3 region has the DNA TGCGCCAGCAGCTTGGCAGGCTACGACTACGAGCAGTACTTC.

The chain employs TRBV4-3 and TRBJ2-1; TRBD1 matches 9 bases. CDR1 is LGHNA, CDR2 YSLEER, per germline. The CDR3 loop spans 17 amino acids. Unmatched junction bases numbered 9, after V lost 1 base and J lost 5 bases. The CDR3 coding sequence is TGCGCCAGCAGCCAAGGCGCCGGGACAGGGAATAACAATGAGCAGTTCTTC. This gives the protein CASSQGAGTGNNNEQFF.

The V gene is TRBV4-2, the J gene TRBJ2-7; tentatively, D is TRBD1 (6 bases). The CDR3 has 15 amino acids. Trimming cost V 1 base and J 3 bases, with 13 bases left between them. Germline CDR1 is LGHNA and CDR2 is YNFKEQ. CDR3: CASSQAAGEYYEQYF. As DNA, the CDR3 is TGTGCCAGCAGCCAAGCGGCAGGGGAGTACTACGAGCAGTACTTC.

This chain connects TRBV7-8 to TRBJ1-5; no reliable D call. Trimming cost V 2 bases and J 1 base, with 12 bases left between them. Germline V lookup: CDR1 SGHVS, CDR2 FQNEAQ. This CDR3 region has 16 residues. The CDR3: CASSLYQVESNQPQHF. For the CDR3, the DNA is TGTGCCAGCAGCTTATACCAAGTGGAGAGCAATCAGCCCCAGCATTTT.

The chain combines TRBV23-1 with TRBJ2-7; 9 bases are a match to TRBD1. TRBV23-1 is flagged as an ORF with uncertain function. This CDR3 is 17 amino acids long. The ends lost 0 bases at V and 3 bases at J; junction bases unmatched: 9. The CDR3 DNA reads as TGCGCCAGCAGTCAATCAAAAGGGGGACAGGGACTCTACGAGCAGTACTTC. It specifies CASSQSKGGQGLYEQYF.

The chain employs TRBV7-9 and TRBJ1-1; D unresolved. CDR1 is SEHNR and CDR2 is FQNEAQ in the germline V gene (reference sequence). The CDR3 length is 13 residues. Trimming took off 2 bases at V and 4 bases at J, with 8 bases between the two ends. CDR3 region: CASSLPTGTEAFF. The CDR3 nucleotides are TGTGCCAGCAGCTTACCTACGGGCACTGAAGCTTTCTTT.

The V gene is TRBV7-9, the J gene TRBJ2-2; 10 positions match TRBD1. The V segment lost 5 bases and the J segment 6 bases; nucleotides outside the gene matches: 6. Germline V gives CDR1 SEHNR, CDR2 FQNEAQ (reference sequence). The CDR3 is made up of 15 amino acids. CDR3 region: CASSMGQGIPGELFF. In nucleotides, the CDR3 is TGTGCCAGCAGCATGGGACAGGGGATCCCCGGGGAGCTGTTTTTT.

This chain links TRBV27 with TRBJ2-1, with a weak D call TRBD1 (6 bases). V was cut by 7 bases and J by 1 base, with 11 bases left in between. This CDR3 is built from 14 residues. Germline CDR1 MNHEY, CDR2 SMNVEV (reference sequence). CDR3 protein: CASTQGGSYNEQFF. CDR3 bases: TGTGCCAGCACTCAAGGGGGTTCCTACAATGAGCAGTTCTTC.

V gene TRBV28 combines with J gene TRBJ1-1, with 8 positions matching TRBD1. The V and J ends lost 6 bases and 1 base, in that order; junction bases with no gene match: 4. CDR3 size: 14 residues. CDR1 MDHEN and CDR2 SYDVKM come from the germline V gene. The CDR3, as DNA: TGTGCCAGCAGATACAGGGGGGGGAACACTGAAGCTTTCTTT. Translated, it gives CASRYRGGNTEAFF. The complete variable domain, with remaining parts taken from reference TRBV28 and TRBJ1-1, reads DVKVTQSSRYLVKRTGEKVFLECVQDMDHENMFWYRQDPGLGLRLIYFSYDVKMKEKGDIPEGYSVSREKKERFSLILESASTNQTSMYLCASRYRGGNTEAFFGQGTRLTVV.

The CDR3 DNA is TGTGCCAGCAGCCGTGGACACTACACTGAAGCTTTCTTT. Residues: CASSRGHYTEAFF. The chain links TRBV14 to TRBJ1-1, with a possible D match to TRBD1 (5 bases). There are 13 residues in the CDR3. V lost 4 bases and J 3 bases, leaving 9 bases between the germline ends. Germline V lookup: CDR1 SGHDN, CDR2 FVKESK.

The chain carries TRBV5-4 and TRBJ2-5; no definite D call. The J call may not be correct, given that the DNA end is closer to TRBJ2-7. This CDR3 has 14 residues. CDR1 and CDR2 (germline): SGHNT, YYREEE (reference sequence). CDR3 in DNA: TGTGCCAGCAGCTTGGATCCTGGGCCCTACGAGCAGTACTTC. It specifies CASSLDPGPYEQYF.

The gene calls are TRBV6-5 and TRBJ2-7; D gene uncertain. The CDR3 spans 16 residues. Trimming shortened V by 2 bases and J by 3 bases, and 17 bases separated the two germline ends. CDR1 and CDR2 (germline): MNHEY, SVGAGI. The CDR3 loop reads CASSYVQPHVGYEQYF. CDR3 nucleotide sequence: TGTGCCAGCAGTTACGTACAGCCCCACGTTGGCTACGAGCAGTACTTC.

The chain joins TRBV2 to TRBJ2-1; TRBD2 agrees at 8 bases. Unmatched junction bases numbered 2, after V lost 7 bases and J lost 3 bases. CDR3 length equals 13 residues. Germline lookup yields CDR1 SNHLY and CDR2 FYNNEI. CDR3 DNA sequence: TGTGCCAGCACACTAGCGGACTACAATGAGCAGTTCTTC. Amino acid sequence: CASTLADYNEQFF.

The rearrangement joins TRBV5-1 to TRBJ2-7; D is possibly TRBD2 (5 bases). Germline V gives CDR1 SGHRS, CDR2 YFSETQ. V shed 3 bases and J shed 0 bases, with 7 bases lying between them. The CDR3 covers 13 residues. The DNA of the CDR3 is TGCGCCAGCAGCTCTGAGGGCTCCTACGAGCAGTACTTC. Translation gives CASSSEGSYEQYF.

This clone came up once. This chain connects TRBV30 to TRBJ2-3; 13 bases match TRBD2. The CDR3 sequence is 17 residues long. V trimming: 1 base; J trimming: 0 bases; junction bases outside the gene matches: 4. Germline V gene data show CDR1 as GTSNPN and CDR2 as SVGIG (reference sequence). The CDR3: CAWSGGTSGTSTDTQYF. The CDR3 coding sequence is TGTGCCTGGAGTGGAGGGACTAGCGGGACTAGCACAGATACGCAGTATTTT.

Remarks on this clone: This CDR3 is also generated by other DNA sequences in the sample. The chain is built from TRBV27 and TRBJ2-7, with TRBD2 matching 7 bases. Trimming cost V 3 bases and J 0 bases; bases outside gene matches: 2. In germline, CDR1 is MNHEY, CDR2 SMNVEV (reference sequence). CDR3 length equals 14 residues. For the CDR3, the DNA is TGTGCCAGCAGTTTTGGGGGGGGCTCCTACGAGCAGTACTTC. Protein: CASSFGGGSYEQYF.

The genes are TRBV6-6 and TRBJ2-7; perhaps TRBD1 as D (5 bases). The CDR3 loop spans 13 amino acids. V was shortened by 7 bases and J by 3 bases, with 13 bases between the two germline ends. Germline V gene lookup returns CDR1 MNHNY and CDR2 SVGAGI (reference sequence). Written as DNA, the CDR3 is TGTGCCAGCACAAAGGGGATGAACTACGAGCAGTACTTC. It codes for CASTKGMNYEQYF.

This sequence joins TRBV27 and TRBJ1-5, with D maybe TRBD1 (6 bases). With 9 bases removed from V and 0 bases from J, the gap between germline ends came to 15 bases. Looked up from germline, CDR1 is MNHEY and CDR2 is SMNVEV (reference sequence). This CDR3 spans 15 amino acids. The CDR3 sequence is CASRWGGNSNQPQHF. In nucleotides, the CDR3 is TGTGCCAGTAGATGGGGGGGCAATAGCAATCAGCCCCAGCATTTT.

The V call is TRBV4-1, the J call TRBJ2-7, with 11 positions matching TRBD2. This CDR3 has 15 amino acids. Germline CDR1 and CDR2: MGHRA and YSYEKL. With 4 bases clipped from V and 3 bases from J, the junction kept 5 bases outside the gene matches. CDR3 nucleotide sequence: TGCGCCAGCAGCCTAGATAGCGGGAGGGTCTACGAGCAGTACTTC. This codes for CASSLDSGRVYEQYF.

The V call is TRBV19, the J call TRBJ1-2; 7 bases align to TRBD1. After removal of 7 bases from V and 5 bases from J, the junction contained 13 bases not matched to a gene. In germline, CDR1 is LNHDA, CDR2 SQIVND (reference sequence). The CDR3 is made up of 15 amino acids. The CDR3 bases are TGTGCCAGTAACGAAAGACGGACAGGACTTTATGGCTACACCTTC. Protein product: CASNERRTGLYGYTF.

A few counts support this clone. V gene TRBV7-2 combines with J gene TRBJ2-3; maybe TRBD2 (5 bases). V was pared by 5 bases and J by 0 bases, with 12 bases between. CDR3 length: 15 residues. Germline CDR1 is SGHTA and CDR2 is FQGNSA. CDR3 in amino acids: CASSLGLVSTDTQYF. CDR3 nucleotides: TGTGCCAGCAGCCTCGGACTCGTCAGCACAGATACGCAGTATTTT.

DNA for the CDR3: TGTGCCAGCAGTTGGAGGTCTAGCGGGAGTCCGGATGAGCAGTTCTTC. Protein product: CASSWRSSGSPDEQFF. The chain combines TRBV6-4 with TRBJ2-1; 10 bases are shared with TRBD2. V shed 5 bases, J shed 8 bases, and the junction held 12 bases outside the gene matches. Per the germline V gene, CDR1 is MRHNA and CDR2 is SNTAGT. The CDR3 runs to 16 residues.

V is TRBV6-1 and J is TRBJ1-2, with D possibly being TRBD1 (5 bases). Between the trimmed V and J ends, which lost 1 base and 2 bases, there was a span of 11 bases. This CDR3 is 15 amino acids long. CDR1 is MNHNS, CDR2 SASEGT, per germline. CDR3 nucleotide sequence: TGTGCCAGCAGTGAAGTTGACAGCTTAAACTATGGCTACACCTTC. The encoded protein is CASSEVDSLNYGYTF.

J is TRBJ2-7 and V is TRBV5-1, with 7 nucleotides matching TRBD2. Unmatched junction bases numbered 18, after V lost 4 bases and J lost 2 bases. CDR1 is SGHRS and CDR2 is YFSETQ in the germline V gene. This CDR3 is 18 amino acids long. The CDR3, as DNA: TGCGCCAGCAGCCTAAGCGGTAGCGGGCGCACACTAGCCTACGAGCAGTACTTC. It specifies CASSLSGSGRTLAYEQYF.

The chain has TRBV7-9 and TRBJ2-1, with 11 bases aligning to TRBD1. The trim removed 5 bases at V and 1 base at J, leaving 7 bases unmatched. The CDR3 length is 17 residues. Per the germline V gene, CDR1 is SEHNR and CDR2 is FQNEAQ (reference sequence). CDR3 coding DNA: TGTGCCAGCAGCCCTCGGACAGGGGGCCCTTCCTACAATGAGCAGTTCTTC. The encoded protein is CASSPRTGGPSYNEQFF.

The chain is built from TRBV4-1 and TRBJ2-3; TRBD1 agrees at 9 bases. This CDR3 contains 13 residues. The J segment lost 3 bases and the V segment lost 6 bases, leaving 1 base of the junction unmatched. Germline loops: CDR1 MGHRA, CDR2 YSYEKL. In DNA form, the CDR3 reads TGCGCCAGCAGACAGGGGGCTACAGATACGCAGTATTTT. Translated: CASRQGATDTQYF.

The rearrangement links TRBV27 to TRBJ2-5; maybe TRBD1 (7 bases). This CDR3 has 15 residues. V was shortened by 6 bases and J by 3 bases, with 17 bases between the two germline ends. Germline lookup yields CDR1 MNHEY and CDR2 SMNVEV (reference sequence). CDR3 region: CASSPTQGGEETQYF. The CDR3, as DNA: TGTGCCAGCAGCCCAACCCAGGGGGGAGAAGAGACCCAGTACTTC.